The present T cell receptor beta chain was sequenced within a study of T cell clonality in common variable immunodeficiency. Whole-study results and caveats: Fewer deletions and N-nucleotide insertions were reportedly seen in common variable immunodeficiency TCR beta sequences.

This CDR3 is 14 amino acids long. Trimming stripped 8 bases from V and 3 bases from J, with 15 bases between. Germline V gene lookup returns CDR1 LNHDA and CDR2 SQIVND (reference sequence). Assay used: immunoSEQ multiplex PCR; TCRdb lists only in-frame clones, some missing. This sample includes roughly 30,000 clones with no singletons; its ten biggest clones take up less than 3.5%. Ten or more counts support this clone. Its antigen is not known. The read halts 3 residues ahead of the CDR3 end, with the missing end drawn from the germline J gene. The gene calls are TRBV19 and TRBJ2-3; possible D gene TRBD2, 5 bases. The clonotype comes from a human donor with common variable immunodeficiency. The sequencing input was peripheral blood mononuclear cells. CDR3 residues: CASRAETLTDTQYF. The DNA read from the CDR3 is TGTGCCAGTCGAGCGGAGACCCTTACAGATACG.